This TCR beta chain derives from a study of blood T cell repertoires in COVID-19. The junction had 3 bases not matched to a gene; V was cut back by 6 bases and J by 2 bases. The CDR3 runs to 14 residues. Germline CDR1 MDHEN, CDR2 SYDVKM. Here immunoSEQ multiplex PCR was the method, and the copy in TCRdb shows in-frame clones only, minus some. The table shows around 200,000 clones, with more than 75% occurring only once. The origin of this receptor is a man older than 75 with acute or convalescent COVID-19. The sample was peripheral blood. The chain employs TRBV28 and TRBJ1-2; 10 bases are shared with TRBD1. CDR3 sequence: CASRGQGSNYGYTF. The CDR3 nucleotides read TGTGCCAGCAGGGGACAGGGGTCCAACTATGGCTACACCTTC.